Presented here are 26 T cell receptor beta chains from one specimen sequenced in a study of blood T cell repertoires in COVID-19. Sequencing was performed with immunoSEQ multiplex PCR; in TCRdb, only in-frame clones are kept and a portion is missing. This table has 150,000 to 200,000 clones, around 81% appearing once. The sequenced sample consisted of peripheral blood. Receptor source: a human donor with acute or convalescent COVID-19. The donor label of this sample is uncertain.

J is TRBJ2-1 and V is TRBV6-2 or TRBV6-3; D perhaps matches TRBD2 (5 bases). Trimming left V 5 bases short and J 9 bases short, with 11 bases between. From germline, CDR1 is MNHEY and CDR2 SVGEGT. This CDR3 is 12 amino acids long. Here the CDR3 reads CASSLSSFEQFF. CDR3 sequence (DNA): TGTGCCAGCAGTCTATCTAGCTTTGAGCAGTTCTTC.

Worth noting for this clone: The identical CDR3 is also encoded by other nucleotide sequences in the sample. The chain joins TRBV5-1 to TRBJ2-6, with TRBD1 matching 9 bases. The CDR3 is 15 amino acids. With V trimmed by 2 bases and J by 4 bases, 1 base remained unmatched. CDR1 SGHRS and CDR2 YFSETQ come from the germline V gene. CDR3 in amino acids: CASSLQGAGANVLTF. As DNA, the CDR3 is TGCGCCAGCAGCTTACAGGGGGCCGGGGCCAACGTCCTGACTTTC.

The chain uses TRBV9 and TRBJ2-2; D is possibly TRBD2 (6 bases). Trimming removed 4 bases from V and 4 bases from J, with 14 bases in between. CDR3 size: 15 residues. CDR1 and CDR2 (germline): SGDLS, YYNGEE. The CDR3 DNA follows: TGTGCCAGCAGCCTGGAGGGTTGGGGCACCGGGGAGCTGTTTTTT. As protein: CASSLEGWGTGELFF.

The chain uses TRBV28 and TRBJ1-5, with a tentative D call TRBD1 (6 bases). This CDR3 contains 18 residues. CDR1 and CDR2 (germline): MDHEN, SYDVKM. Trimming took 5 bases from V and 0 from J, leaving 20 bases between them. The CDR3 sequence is CASSQDSLSSISNQPQHF. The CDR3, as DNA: TGTGCCAGCAGTCAGGACAGCCTGAGTTCTATTAGCAATCAGCCCCAGCATTTT. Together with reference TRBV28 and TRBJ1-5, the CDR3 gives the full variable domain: DVKVTQSSRYLVKRTGEKVFLECVQDMDHENMFWYRQDPGLGLRLIYFSYDVKMKEKGDIPEGYSVSREKKERFSLILESASTNQTSMYLCASSQDSLSSISNQPQHFGDGTRLSIL.

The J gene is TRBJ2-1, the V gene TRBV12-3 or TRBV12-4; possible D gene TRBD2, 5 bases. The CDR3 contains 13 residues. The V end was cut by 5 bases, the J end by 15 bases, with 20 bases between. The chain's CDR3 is CASSPFLGGSVFF. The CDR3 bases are TGTGCCAGCAGTCCTTTCCTGGGCGGGTCCGTGTTCTTC.

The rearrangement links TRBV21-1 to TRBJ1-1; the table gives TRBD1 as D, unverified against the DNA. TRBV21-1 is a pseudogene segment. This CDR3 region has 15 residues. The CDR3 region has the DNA TGTGCCAGGTCGAAGGACAGGGGGCGGTACACTGAAGCTTTCTTT. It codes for CARSKDRGRYTEAFF.

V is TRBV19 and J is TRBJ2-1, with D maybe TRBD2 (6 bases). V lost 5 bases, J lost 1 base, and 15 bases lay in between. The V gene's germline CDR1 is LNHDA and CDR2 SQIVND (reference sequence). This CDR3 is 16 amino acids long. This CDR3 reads CASSYGAGRSYNEQFF. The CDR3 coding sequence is TGTGCCAGTAGTTACGGTGCCGGGAGATCCTACAATGAGCAGTTCTTC.

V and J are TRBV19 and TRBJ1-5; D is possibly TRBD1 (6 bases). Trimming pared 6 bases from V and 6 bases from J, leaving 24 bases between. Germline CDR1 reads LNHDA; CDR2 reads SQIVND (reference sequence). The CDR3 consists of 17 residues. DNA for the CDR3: TGTGCCAGTAGGGCACAGGGTTCTGAGGGCTTAATTCAGCCCCAGCATTTT. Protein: CASRAQGSEGLIQPQHF.

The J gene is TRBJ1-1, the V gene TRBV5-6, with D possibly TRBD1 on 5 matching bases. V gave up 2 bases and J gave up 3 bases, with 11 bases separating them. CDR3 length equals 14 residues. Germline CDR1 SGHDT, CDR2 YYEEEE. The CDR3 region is CASSFNGGDTEAFF. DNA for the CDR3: TGTGCCAGCAGCTTTAACGGAGGGGACACTGAAGCTTTCTTT.

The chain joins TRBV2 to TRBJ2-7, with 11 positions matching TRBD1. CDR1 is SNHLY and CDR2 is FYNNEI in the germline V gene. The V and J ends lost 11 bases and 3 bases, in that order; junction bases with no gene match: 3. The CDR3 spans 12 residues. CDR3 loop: CAAGQGVYEQYF. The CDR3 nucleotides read TGTGCCGCGGGACAGGGGGTCTACGAGCAGTACTTC. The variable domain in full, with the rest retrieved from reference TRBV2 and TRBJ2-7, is EPEVTQTPSHQVTQMGQEVILRCVPISNHLYFYWYRQILGQKVEFLVSFYNNEISEKSEIFDDQFSVERPDGSNFTLKIRSTKLEDSAMYFCAAGQGVYEQYFGPGTRLTVT.

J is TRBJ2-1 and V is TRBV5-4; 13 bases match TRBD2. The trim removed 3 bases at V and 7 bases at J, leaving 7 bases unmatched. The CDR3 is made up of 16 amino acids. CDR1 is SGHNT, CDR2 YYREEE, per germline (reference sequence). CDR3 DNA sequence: TGTGCCAGCAGCTCCGTACTAGCGGGGGGGGTGAATGAGCAGTTCTTC. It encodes CASSSVLAGGVNEQFF.

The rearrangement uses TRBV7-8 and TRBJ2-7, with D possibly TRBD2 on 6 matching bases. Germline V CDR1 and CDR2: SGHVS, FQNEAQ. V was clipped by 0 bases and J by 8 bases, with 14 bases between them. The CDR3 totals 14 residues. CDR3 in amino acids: CASSLAGTGHKQYF. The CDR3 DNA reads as TGTGCCAGCAGCTTAGCGGGGACTGGGCACAAGCAGTACTTC.

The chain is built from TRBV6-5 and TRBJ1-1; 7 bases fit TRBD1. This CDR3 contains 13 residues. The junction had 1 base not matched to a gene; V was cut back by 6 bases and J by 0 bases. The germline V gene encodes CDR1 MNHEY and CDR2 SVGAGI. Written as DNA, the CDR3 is TGTGCCAGCAGACAGGGGCTGAACACTGAAGCTTTCTTT. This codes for CASRQGLNTEAFF.

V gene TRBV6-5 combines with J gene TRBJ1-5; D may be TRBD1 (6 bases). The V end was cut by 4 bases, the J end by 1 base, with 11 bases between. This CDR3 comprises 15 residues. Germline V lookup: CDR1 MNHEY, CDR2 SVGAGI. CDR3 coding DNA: TGTGCCAGCAGTTCACAGGGATTGAGCAATCAGCCCCAGCATTTT. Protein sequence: CASSSQGLSNQPQHF.

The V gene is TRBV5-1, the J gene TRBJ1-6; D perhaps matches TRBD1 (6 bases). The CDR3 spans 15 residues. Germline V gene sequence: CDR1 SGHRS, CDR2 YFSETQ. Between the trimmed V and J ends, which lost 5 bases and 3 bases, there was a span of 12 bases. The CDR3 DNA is TGCGCCAGCAGGATCGACAGGTTCTATAATTCACCCCTCCACTTT. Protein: CASRIDRFYNSPLHF. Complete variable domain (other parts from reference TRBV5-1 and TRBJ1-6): KAGVTQTPRYLIKTRGQQVTLSCSPISGHRSVSWYQQTPGQGLQFLFEYFSETQRNKGNFPGRFSGRQFSNSRSEMNVSTLELGDSALYLCASRIDRFYNSPLHFGNGTRLTVT.

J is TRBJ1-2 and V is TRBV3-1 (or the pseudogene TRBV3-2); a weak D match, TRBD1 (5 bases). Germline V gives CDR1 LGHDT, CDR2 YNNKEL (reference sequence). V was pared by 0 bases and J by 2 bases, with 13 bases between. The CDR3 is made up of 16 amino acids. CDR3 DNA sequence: TGTGCCAGCAGCCAAGATATTCCCGGGGGGAACTATGGCTACACCTTC. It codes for CASSQDIPGGNYGYTF.

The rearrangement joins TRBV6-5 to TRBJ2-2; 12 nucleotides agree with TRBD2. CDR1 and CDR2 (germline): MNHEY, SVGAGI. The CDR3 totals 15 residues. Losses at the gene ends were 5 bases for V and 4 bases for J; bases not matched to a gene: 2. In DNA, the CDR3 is TGTGCCAGCAGTCGACTAGCGGGGGTCACCGGGGAGCTGTTTTTT. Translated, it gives CASSRLAGVTGELFF.

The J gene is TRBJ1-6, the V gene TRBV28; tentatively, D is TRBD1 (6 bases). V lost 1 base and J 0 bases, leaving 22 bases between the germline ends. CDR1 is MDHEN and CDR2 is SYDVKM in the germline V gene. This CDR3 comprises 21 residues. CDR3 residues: CASSLSSGTLRLSSYNSPLHF. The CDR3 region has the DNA TGTGCCAGCAGTTTATCCTCCGGGACACTTCGTCTTAGCTCCTATAATTCACCCCTCCACTTT.

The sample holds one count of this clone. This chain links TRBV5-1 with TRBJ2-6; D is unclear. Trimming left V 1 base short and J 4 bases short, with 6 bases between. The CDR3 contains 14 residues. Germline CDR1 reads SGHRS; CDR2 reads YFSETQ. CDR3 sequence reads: CASSLYAGANVLTF. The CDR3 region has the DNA TGCGCCAGCAGCTTGTATGCGGGGGCCAACGTCCTGACTTTC.

As DNA, the CDR3 is TGTGCCAGCAGCTTAAGGGACAGCCCCTACAATGAGCAGTTCTTC. As protein: CASSLRDSPYNEQFF. The chain is built from TRBV7-8 and TRBJ2-1, with TRBD1 matching over 7 bases. V lost 2 bases and J lost 2; bases outside the gene matches: 3. The CDR3 runs to 15 residues. Germline CDR1 SGHVS, CDR2 FQNEAQ.

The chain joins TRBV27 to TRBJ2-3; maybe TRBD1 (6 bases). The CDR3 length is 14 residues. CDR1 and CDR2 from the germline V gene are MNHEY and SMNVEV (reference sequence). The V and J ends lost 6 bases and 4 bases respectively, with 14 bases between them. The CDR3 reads CASSLQGGADTQYF. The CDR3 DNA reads TGTGCCAGCAGCCTACAGGGCGGCGCAGATACGCAGTATTTT.

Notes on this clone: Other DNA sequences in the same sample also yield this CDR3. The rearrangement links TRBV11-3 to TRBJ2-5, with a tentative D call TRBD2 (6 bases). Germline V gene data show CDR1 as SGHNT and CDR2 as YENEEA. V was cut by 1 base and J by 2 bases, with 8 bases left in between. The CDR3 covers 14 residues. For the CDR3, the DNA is TGTGCCAGCAGCTTAGGCGGAGGGCAAGAGACCCAGTACTTC. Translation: CASSLGGGQETQYF.

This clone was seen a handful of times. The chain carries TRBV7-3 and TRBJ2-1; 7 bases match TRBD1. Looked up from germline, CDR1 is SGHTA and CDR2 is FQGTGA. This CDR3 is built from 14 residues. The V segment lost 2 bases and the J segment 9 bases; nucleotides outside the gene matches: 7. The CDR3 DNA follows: TGTGCCAGCAGCTTAGCCGCGACAGGGTTTGAGCAGTTCTTC. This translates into CASSLAATGFEQFF.

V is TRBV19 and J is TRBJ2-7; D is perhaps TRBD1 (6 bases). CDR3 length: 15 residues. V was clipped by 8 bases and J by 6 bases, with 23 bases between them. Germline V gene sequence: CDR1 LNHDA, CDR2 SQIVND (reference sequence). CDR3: CASATGWGILSEQYF. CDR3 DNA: TGTGCCAGTGCTACAGGGTGGGGAATACTATCCGAGCAGTACTTC.

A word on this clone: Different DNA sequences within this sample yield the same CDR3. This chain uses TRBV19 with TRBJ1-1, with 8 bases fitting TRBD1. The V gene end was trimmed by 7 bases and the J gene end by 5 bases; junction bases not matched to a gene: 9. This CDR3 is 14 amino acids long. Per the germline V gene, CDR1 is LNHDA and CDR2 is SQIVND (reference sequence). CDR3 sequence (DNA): TGTGCCAGTACCCCAGGACAGGGTTATACTGAAGCTTTCTTT. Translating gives CASTPGQGYTEAFF.

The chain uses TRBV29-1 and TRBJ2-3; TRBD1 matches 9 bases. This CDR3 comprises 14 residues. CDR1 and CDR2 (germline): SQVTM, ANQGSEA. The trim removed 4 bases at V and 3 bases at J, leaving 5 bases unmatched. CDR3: CSVVGDRATDTQYF. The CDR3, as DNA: TGCAGCGTTGTTGGGGACAGGGCAACAGATACGCAGTATTTT.